This T cell receptor beta chain was captured in a study of CD8 T cells in ankylosing spondylitis. The CDR3 is 15 residues long. Germline CDR1 and CDR2: DFQATT and SNEGSKA (reference sequence). Losses at the gene ends were 5 bases for V and 3 bases for J; bases not matched to a gene: 10. TCRdb reanalysed the 5' RACE reads using MiXCR and keeps one entry per CDR3 protein. The data hold some 92,000 distinct CDR3 sequences, with around 25% observed a single time. In this sample, this clonotype turned up a few times. This rearrangement joins TRBV20-1 to TRBJ2-3, with TRBD2 matching 8 bases. Sample: blood, either unsorted or a sorted T cell fraction (not recorded which). This sequence originates from a male donor with ankylosing spondylitis or in good health (not recorded which). The DNA for the CDR3 is TGCAGTGCTCTGAACTTAGCGGGAACTACAGATACGCAGTATTTT. Translating gives CSALNLAGTTDTQYF.